This TCR beta chain emerged from a study of T-cell memory formation after mild COVID-19. Study-level points and caveats: Nothing confirmed that second-wave clones peaking on day 37 were specific for SARS-CoV-2.

The CDR3 totals 15 residues. V lost 3 bases, J lost 7 bases, and 17 bases lay in between. Germline assignment: CDR1 SEHNR and CDR2 FQNEAQ (reference sequence). 5'RACE primed from the constant segment yielded TCR alpha and TCR beta cDNA libraries bearing sample barcodes and UMIs. From the 5' RACE reads, TCRdb called clonotypes with MiXCR, one entry per CDR3 protein. The sample lists about 190,000 distinct CDR3 sequences; 20% to 25% were seen once. This clonotype was observed a few times. The antigen remains unidentified. This TCR came from an adult woman who had mild COVID-19 (a few samples of this study predate the infection). Cell type and time point are not known. This sequence joins TRBV7-9 and TRBJ2-3; D may be TRBD1 (7 bases). Material: PBMCs or a T cell subset sorted from them (not recorded which). The CDR3 DNA follows: TGTGCCAGCAGCTTTATCGGAGGGGGCTCGAATACGCAGTATTTT. Translation: CASSFIGGGSNTQYF.